A single sample gave rise to the 31 T cell receptor beta chains below, sequenced in a study of control samples from healthy donors and cancer patients. The method was immunoSEQ multiplex PCR; TCRdb's version includes in-frame clones alone and lacks a portion of them. The sample has about 130,000 clones, 90% seen once. The sample comprised blood. These receptors came from a man aged 18 to 29 in good health.

This chain connects TRBV7-9 to TRBJ1-4; unclear D gene. V lost 5 bases and J 8 bases, leaving 12 bases between the germline ends. Germline CDR1 reads SEHNR; CDR2 reads FQNEAQ (reference sequence). CDR3 size: 13 residues. DNA of the CDR3: TGTGCCAGCAGCCCCTCCACCGGAGAAAAACTGTTTTTT. Translating gives CASSPSTGEKLFF.

This clone came up a few times. The chain employs TRBV19 and TRBJ2-2; D may be TRBD2 (5 bases). The CDR3 contains 14 residues. Germline lookup yields CDR1 LNHDA and CDR2 SQIVND (reference sequence). V shed 10 bases and J shed 1 base, with 13 bases lying between them. DNA for the CDR3: TGTGCCACGAGGGCATGGAGGAACACCGGGGAGCTGTTTTTT. Translation gives CATRAWRNTGELFF.

The V and J genes are TRBV12-5 and TRBJ1-5, with D possibly matching TRBD1 (5 bases). Germline assignment: CDR1 LGHNT and CDR2 FRNRAP. V was trimmed by 2 bases and J by 4 bases, leaving 15 bases between them. The CDR3 is 16 amino acids. CDR3 loop: CASGLLVSGKNQPQHF. As DNA, the CDR3 is TGTGCTAGTGGTTTGTTGGTTTCAGGGAAAAATCAGCCCCAGCATTTT.

This sequence joins TRBV5-1 and TRBJ2-2; no clear D. There are 13 residues in the CDR3. V was clipped by 3 bases and J by 3 bases, with 6 bases between them. The germline gives CDR1 SGHRS, CDR2 YFSETQ. The CDR3 region has the DNA TGCGCCAGCAGCTCGCAGTACACCGGGGAGCTGTTTTTT. It encodes CASSSQYTGELFF.

CDR3: CASADALWMQNTEAFF. CDR3 nucleotides: TGTGCCAGCGCGGACGCTCTTTGGATGCAGAACACTGAAGCTTTCTTT. The chain is built from TRBV18 and TRBJ1-1; D unclear. The V gene's germline CDR1 is KGHSH and CDR2 LQKENI. This CDR3 is built from 16 residues. V lost 8 bases and J 1 base, leaving 20 bases between the germline ends. The variable domain in full, with the rest retrieved from reference TRBV18 and TRBJ1-1, is NAGVMQNPRHLVRRRGQEARLRCSPMKGHSHVYWYRQLPEEGLKFMVYLQKENIIDESGMPKERFSAEFPKEGPSILRIQQVVRGDSAAYFCASADALWMQNTEAFFGQGTRLTVV.

J is TRBJ2-5 and V is TRBV6-2 or TRBV6-3, with a weak D call TRBD2 (6 bases). Germline V lookup: CDR1 MNHEY, CDR2 SVGEGT. The CDR3 is 14 amino acids. Trimming took 5 bases from V and 3 from J, leaving 13 bases between them. The CDR3 DNA sequence: TGTGCCAGCAGTGGGACTTTTCAAAAAGAGACCCAGTACTTC. This gives the protein CASSGTFQKETQYF.

The chain recombines TRBV21-1 with TRBJ2-1. TRBV21-1 represents a pseudogene. The CDR3 contains 16 residues. The CDR3 nucleotides are TGTGCCAGCAGCAAAGCGCCCTTTCATCCCGCTAATGAGCAGTTCTTC. Its protein is CASSKAPFHPANEQFF.

The count of this clone is one. This chain uses TRBV11-1 with TRBJ1-4, with 7 nucleotides matching TRBD1. The V gene end was trimmed by 5 bases and the J gene end by 3 bases; junction bases not matched to a gene: 9. The CDR3 extends over 16 amino acids. Germline loops: CDR1 SGHAT, CDR2 FQDESV (reference sequence). The CDR3 DNA sequence: TGTGCCAGCAGCCATTTCCGAGGGGGCCCTAATGAAAAACTGTTTTTT. This sequence encodes CASSHFRGGPNEKLFF.

The chain combines TRBV3-1 (or the pseudogene TRBV3-2) with TRBJ2-3; TRBD2 agrees at 8 bases. Unmatched junction bases numbered 3, after V lost 4 bases and J lost 0 bases. Germline V gene data show CDR1 as LGHDT and CDR2 as YNNKEL (reference sequence). The CDR3 runs to 15 residues. The CDR3 loop is CASSLSGGSTDTQYF. The CDR3, as DNA: TGTGCCAGCAGCCTCAGCGGGGGAAGCACAGATACGCAGTATTTT.

The chain uses TRBV7-2 and TRBJ1-1; a possible D gene is TRBD1 (6 bases). There are 13 residues in the CDR3. Between the trimmed V and J ends, which lost 2 bases and 11 bases, there was a span of 15 bases. Looked up from germline, CDR1 is SGHTA and CDR2 is FQGNSA. Here the CDR3 DNA reads TGTGCCAGCAGCTTATCTTCAGGGGAACGGGCTTTCTTT. Protein sequence: CASSLSSGERAFF.

The chain carries TRBV24-1 and TRBJ2-1, with 12 bases that match TRBD2. J was trimmed by 3 bases and V by 4 bases; bases with no gene match: 3. The germline V gene encodes CDR1 KGHDR and CDR2 SFDVKD. The CDR3 has 16 amino acids. CDR3 residues: CATSEELAGGYNEQFF. CDR3 nucleotides: TGTGCCACCAGTGAAGAACTAGCGGGGGGCTACAATGAGCAGTTCTTC.

This chain links TRBV11-3 with TRBJ2-7; tentatively, D is TRBD1 (6 bases). The CDR3 has 17 amino acids. V lost 0 bases, J lost 4 bases, and 19 bases lay in between. Germline loops: CDR1 SGHNT, CDR2 YENEEA. CDR3: CASSLDSRRTETYEQYV. CDR3 nucleotides: TGTGCCAGCAGCTTAGATTCCCGCCGGACAGAGACTTACGAGCAGTACGTC.

The rearrangement uses TRBV9 and TRBJ2-2, with TRBD1 identical over 8 bases. This CDR3 contains 16 residues. The germline CDR1 and CDR2 sequences are SGDLS and YYNGEE. With 0 bases clipped from V and 2 bases from J, the junction kept 3 bases outside the gene matches. CDR3 sequence: CASSVGDRLNTGELFF. Here the CDR3 DNA reads TGTGCCAGCAGCGTAGGGGACAGGCTTAACACCGGGGAGCTGTTTTTT.

The V call is TRBV5-1, the J call TRBJ2-2; D is unclear. V lost 4 bases and J lost 5, with 21 bases in between. Per germline, CDR1 SGHRS and CDR2 YFSETQ. The CDR3 extends over 17 amino acids. DNA for the CDR3: TGCGCCAGCAGCGTATTACCAACCGGGCCGCGGACCGGGGAGCTGTTTTTT. Amino acids: CASSVLPTGPRTGELFF.

The chain combines TRBV6-1 with TRBJ2-7, with TRBD2 identical over 7 bases. Germline lookup yields CDR1 MNHNS and CDR2 SASEGT. This CDR3 comprises 17 residues. The V segment lost 2 bases and the J segment 1 base; nucleotides outside the gene matches: 11. CDR3 loop: CASSEWEGLDRSYEQYV. In nucleotides, the CDR3 is TGTGCCAGCAGTGAATGGGAGGGACTGGACCGATCCTACGAGCAGTACGTC.

The chain couples TRBV10-3 to TRBJ2-3; D unresolved. The CDR3 has 12 amino acids. Trimming shortened V by 7 bases and J by 6 bases, and 11 bases separated the two germline ends. Germline CDR1 ENHRY, CDR2 SYGVKD. CDR3 DNA sequence: TGTGCCATCATGGCGTCGGGCGATACGCAGTATTTT. Amino acids: CAIMASGDTQYF.

V gene TRBV6-1 combines with J gene TRBJ1-2; D is unresolved. The V and J ends lost 1 base and 4 bases respectively, with 10 bases between them. The V gene's germline CDR1 is MNHNS and CDR2 SASEGT. The CDR3 loop spans 14 amino acids. CDR3 coding DNA: TGTGCCAGCAGTGAAGGGGAGGGCGGCTATGGCTACACCTTC. It yields the protein CASSEGEGGYGYTF.

The CDR3 nucleotides read TGTGCCAGCAGCTTAAGGGAGACCCAGTACTTC. Translating it yields CASSLRETQYF. The chain couples TRBV11-3 to TRBJ2-5; D not certain. Germline-derived CDR1 and CDR2 are SGHNT and YENEEA. Between the trimmed V and J ends, which lost 2 bases and 5 bases, there was a span of 3 bases. The CDR3 covers 11 residues.

This chain links TRBV4-1 with TRBJ2-5; 12 bases are a match to TRBD1. CDR3 length equals 16 residues. The V segment lost 1 base and the J segment 4 bases; nucleotides outside the gene matches: 4. Germline loops: CDR1 MGHRA, CDR2 YSYEKL. This CDR3 reads CASSQVPGQGAETQYF. The CDR3, as DNA: TGCGCCAGCAGCCAAGTCCCGGGACAGGGGGCAGAGACCCAGTACTTC.

This chain links TRBV5-8 with TRBJ2-6; D not resolved. This CDR3 has 17 amino acids. The V gene lost 0 bases and the J gene lost 0 bases, with 10 bases spanning the gap. CDR1 SGHTS and CDR2 YDEGEE come from the germline V gene. The CDR3 loop reads CASSLAGRNSGANVLTF. DNA of the CDR3: TGTGCCAGCAGCTTGGCCGGGCGAAACTCTGGGGCCAACGTCCTGACTTTC.

The rearrangement links TRBV7-3 to TRBJ2-3; possible D gene TRBD2, 6 bases. The germline V gene has CDR1 SGHTA and CDR2 FQGTGA. Trimming cost V 3 bases and J 1 base, with 14 bases left between them. The CDR3 extends over 16 amino acids. CDR3: CASSFPRGGGTDTQYF. CDR3 in DNA: TGTGCCAGCAGCTTCCCTAGGGGCGGGGGCACAGATACGCAGTATTTT.

The chain joins TRBV5-4 to TRBJ2-3; D is possibly TRBD2 (5 bases). Germline values: CDR1 SGHNT, CDR2 YYREEE (reference sequence). Trimming shortened V by 3 bases and J by 4 bases, and 15 bases separated the two germline ends. The CDR3 runs 15 residues. This CDR3 is CASSSTGINSDTQYF. CDR3 nucleotide sequence: TGTGCCAGCAGCTCCACCGGGATAAATTCAGATACGCAGTATTTT.

The V call is TRBV3-1 (or the pseudogene TRBV3-2), the J call TRBJ2-2; TRBD1 aligns across 12 bases. V gave up 6 bases and J gave up 4 bases; unmatched junction bases: 9. The CDR3 spans 17 residues. Germline-derived CDR1 and CDR2 are LGHDT and YNNKEL (reference sequence). CDR3 amino acids: CASRHGTGGLATGELFF. The CDR3 DNA sequence: TGTGCCAGCAGACACGGGACAGGGGGCCTTGCCACCGGGGAGCTGTTTTTT.

This clone was recorded only once. The chain uses TRBV30 and TRBJ1-2, with D unclear. CDR1 is GTSNPN, CDR2 SVGIG, per germline (reference sequence). This CDR3 has 13 residues. The germline V and J ends were trimmed by 0 bases and 7 bases, with 12 bases remaining between them. The CDR3 spells CAWSVIQDLGYTF. The CDR3 DNA is TGTGCCTGGAGTGTAATCCAGGATCTTGGCTACACCTTC.

The chain uses TRBV10-2 and TRBJ2-7; 8 bases are a match to TRBD2. CDR1 and CDR2 from the germline V gene are WSHSY and SAAADI. V gave up 11 bases and J gave up 5 bases; unmatched junction bases: 11. This CDR3 region has 13 residues. The CDR3 sequence is CAVAGGAGDEQYV. The CDR3 DNA reads TGCGCCGTCGCCGGGGGGGCGGGCGACGAGCAGTACGTC.

The chain carries TRBV6-2 or TRBV6-3 and TRBJ1-6; no clear D. V was shortened by 1 base and J by 10 bases, with 11 bases between the two germline ends. The CDR3 totals 14 residues. CDR1 is MNHEY and CDR2 is SVGEGT in the germline V gene. CDR3 sequence reads: CASSYLGMGSPLHF. The DNA of the CDR3 is TGTGCCAGCAGTTACTTAGGGATGGGGTCACCCCTCCACTTT.

The chain carries TRBV30 and TRBJ1-1; D may be TRBD1 (6 bases). This CDR3 has 14 residues. The germline V and J ends were trimmed by 5 bases and 2 bases, with 15 bases remaining between them. Germline CDR1 GTSNPN, CDR2 SVGIG (reference sequence). CDR3: CAWSFQTGNTEAFF. The DNA of the CDR3 is TGTGCCTGGTCGTTCCAGACAGGAAACACTGAAGCTTTCTTT.

The chain carries TRBV19 and TRBJ2-5; possibly TRBD1 for D (5 bases). The V end lost 5 bases, the J end lost 5 bases, and 15 bases lay between the germline ends. Germline CDR1 is LNHDA and CDR2 is SQIVND (reference sequence). The CDR3 runs 14 residues. The CDR3 sequence is CASSDQGDRETQYF. The DNA of the CDR3 is TGTGCCAGTAGTGACCAGGGTGATCGTGAGACCCAGTACTTC.

This clone was counted between two and nine times. The V and J genes are TRBV10-1 and TRBJ2-2, with TRBD1 as a possible D gene (6 bases). CDR1 and CDR2 (germline): WNHNN, SYGVQD (reference sequence). V lost 8 bases and J lost 0, with 16 bases in between. The CDR3 totals 16 residues. This CDR3 reads CASGQLTGSNTGELFF. The CDR3 DNA reads as TGCGCCAGCGGACAGCTAACGGGTTCGAACACCGGGGAGCTGTTTTTT.

The chain recombines TRBV27 with TRBJ2-2; TRBD1 is a possible D gene (6 bases). V was shortened by 3 bases and J by 2 bases, with 7 bases between the two germline ends. Germline V gene data show CDR1 as MNHEY and CDR2 as SMNVEV (reference sequence). There are 14 residues in the CDR3. The CDR3 region is CASSLGQNTGELFF. CDR3 DNA sequence: TGTGCCAGCAGTTTGGGACAAAACACCGGGGAGCTGTTTTTT.

The chain is built from TRBV3-1 (or the pseudogene TRBV3-2) and TRBJ2-2; no firm D call. Germline loops: CDR1 LGHDT, CDR2 YNNKEL (reference sequence). The V gene lost 5 bases and the J gene lost 6 bases, with 7 bases spanning the gap. This CDR3 has 12 residues. The CDR3 reads CASSWMAGELFF. The CDR3 bases are TGTGCCAGCAGCTGGATGGCCGGGGAGCTGTTTTTT.